This entry concerns a single T cell receptor beta chain. The multiple sclerosis controls were treatment-naive patients, and their relapsing-remitting disease was stable or active. The TEMRA cells underwent FACS enrichment, while the CD8+ and CD4+ T cells underwent negative isolation. The data are from a study of CD8 T cells in Susac syndrome. CDR1 and CDR2 from the germline V gene are SNHLY and FYNNEI. CDR3 length equals 13 residues. Trimming stripped 7 bases from V and 2 bases from J, with 10 bases between. RNA, at about 0.5 to 1 ug, was reverse transcribed with random hexamers. An immunoSEQ multiplex PCR amplified TCR beta CDR3 over 54 Vbeta and 13 Jbeta. TCRdb reanalysed the immunoSEQ multiplex PCR reads using MiXCR and keeps one entry per CDR3 protein. This sample yields over 150,000 distinct CDR3 sequences, of which over 90% are seen a single time; 0.085% to 0.095% belongs to the top ten.

V usage is TRBV2 and J usage is TRBJ2-3, with TRBD2 as a possible D gene (5 bases). The origin of this receptor is a human donor with multiple sclerosis. Source material: CD4+ T cells from PBMCs. This CDR3 reads CASNGLYTDTQYF. In nucleotides, the CDR3 is TGTGCCAGCAACGGACTCTACACAGATACGCAGTATTTT.